Listed here is a single TCR beta chain. Its binding antigen is unknown. The sample holds no much larger clone one base away, and base qualities are not on file. The data derive from a study of neoadjuvant anti-PD-1 for oral cavity cancer (dated by TCRdb to about 2021). Notes on the research overall: Before undergoing curative-intent surgical resection, most patients got three to four biweekly nivolumab doses at 3 mg/kg. There were roughly 13 patients in the parent correlative cohort, and the response rate was approximately 36%. Patients without progression received a fourth nivolumab dose around day 43 and underwent definitive surgical resection on days 50-56. Under RECIST 1.1, a patient counted as a responder if showing complete response, partial response or stable disease, and as a non-responder if showing progression.

This specimen's time point label, interpreted: after neoadjuvant nivolumab, at surgical resection. None of the patients had received prior systemic or radiation treatment, and all were newly diagnosed with stage II-IVA oral cavity squamous cell carcinoma. The cohort was made up of patients with locally advanced, HPV-negative oral cavity squamous cell carcinoma. Peripheral blood mononuclear cells were analyzed directly and were not maintained or expanded in culture. The samples were drawn from a longitudinal correlative study tied to a single-arm phase II trial testing neoadjuvant nivolumab in oral cavity squamous cell carcinoma. Subject-matched pre- and post-treatment PBMCs and tumors from three responders and three non-responders were subjected to genomic DNA-based TCRbeta sequencing. Peripheral blood mononuclear cells were collected before nivolumab treatment and again after treatment, at the time of surgery. The Maxwell RSC DNA from Cells kit was used to extract genomic DNA from PBMCs.

At the junction V is shortened by 3 bases and J by 0 bases, with 21 bases in between. CDR1 and CDR2 are read off the germline V gene as SGDLS and YYNGEE. The CDR3 has 18 amino acids, counting the end cysteine and phenylalanine. Left in the record is the CDR3 DNA by itself, 54 bases read in frame from the first base. For deep sequencing of PBMC libraries, mostly roughly 450 ng of input genomic DNA was used, and six replicates were run per sample. The immunoSEQ hsTCRbeta kit was used to prepare TCRbeta libraries, following the manufacturer's instructions. The finished libraries were brought together in one pool at 3 nM, which was then read using an Illumina NovaSeq 6000 S4 flow cell. Per the source publication's procedure: Raw data preprocessing and quality control were performed with the immunoSEQ Analyzer. The analysis was restricted to productive rearrangements, with each unique CDR3 amino acid sequence defining a clonotype. Repertoire clonality was estimated as the Gini-Simpson index, which was computed with the R package tcR. Student's t test was used to compare Gini indices, while Pearson correlation assessed associations with tumor size change. As stored in TCRdb, this immuneACCESS dataset retains in-frame rearrangements with V and J assigned. A fraction of the clones does not appear; measured against another copy, unresolved V genes explain less than half of the discrepancy, and the remainder lacks a known reason. V and J calls and clone size are those listed in that table; D and trimming were worked out from the DNA. Here the sample has some 14,000 clones; 60% to 80% occur a single time. The top ten clonotypes cover 3% to 3.5% of the sample.

Results and caveats for the whole study, not just this receptor: The TCR analyses had only a few patients in each response group, and the authors called for validation in larger cohorts. Higher pretreatment blood TCRbeta clonality and lower post-treatment tumor TCRbeta clonality were correlated with higher pretreatment blood Treg/Th17 ratios. Within PBMCs, T cell clonality (Gini index) was significantly higher in non-responders than responders after neoadjuvant nivolumab.

Here the chain combines TRBV9 and TRBJ1-2; a tentative D call is TRBD1 (5 bases match). The sequence was collected from a person aged 40-85 years with oral cavity squamous cell carcinoma. The sequencing here drew on PBMCs, taken after nivolumab (anti-PD-1) treatment. The CDR3 is CASSGRGGRGKANYGYTF. The nucleotide sequence is TGTGCCAGCAGCGGTAGGGGAGGCCGGGGGAAAGCTAACTATGGCTACACCTTC.